This T cell receptor beta chain came from a study of PD-L1 blockade in urothelial cancer. Whole-study context: About 90% of the roughly 29 patients comprised males who had bladder-origin urothelial cancer. Counts from blood samples showed a median of roughly 150,000 T cells.

As to time point: peripheral blood 6 weeks after treatment start. Each patient gave between 1 and 8 samples of peripheral blood mononuclear cells, which were collected pretreatment and during treatment. Findings and limits, study-wide: Patients who had durable benefit saw their tumor-associated blood clones expand more at 3 weeks.

Trimming cost V 5 bases and J 5 bases; bases outside gene matches: 8. From germline, CDR1 is SEHNR and CDR2 FQNEAQ (reference sequence). The CDR3 extends over 15 amino acids. The method was immunoSEQ multiplex PCR; TCRdb's version includes in-frame clones alone and lacks a portion of them. The table shows about 130,000 clones, with approximately 85% occurring only once. Comment on this clone: Its specificity is unknown.

The material sequenced was PBMCs, taken around atezolizumab (anti-PD-L1) treatment. The sequence came from a man aged 50-60 years with urothelial cancer. This chain uses TRBV7-9 with TRBJ2-5, with TRBD1 matching over 10 bases. The CDR3: CASSLRQGAFETQYF. The CDR3 nucleotides read TGTGCCAGCAGCCTCCGACAGGGGGCGTTTGAGACCCAGTACTTC.